This T cell receptor (beta chain) came from a study of human T cells and chemical hapten exposure. Germline V gene lookup returns CDR1 SEHNR and CDR2 FQNEAQ (reference sequence). V lost 8 bases to trimming and J lost 7 bases; unmatched junction nucleotides: 16. The CDR3 length is 16 residues. This sample's time point: patch test 1, 2 weeks after DPC sensitization. Stated treatment: therapeutic diphenylcyclopropenone sensitization with weekly scalp DPC. TCRdb recomputed calls from the RACE reads with MiXCR, one row per CDR3 protein. The sample consists of 180,000 or so distinct CDR3 sequences, roughly 15% of them appearing once.

The sequencing here drew on whole blood, taken in connection with sensitization to the hapten diphenylcyclopropenone (DPC). The chain employs TRBV7-9 and TRBJ2-1, with TRBD1 matching over 8 bases. This receptor was taken from a woman aged 25 to 39 with alopecia areata. Some clones in this sample may be carry-over from other donors' samples. The CDR3 here is CASRPLQGAERNEQFF. CDR3 coding DNA: TGTGCCAGCCGACCACTCCAGGGGGCCGAGCGTAATGAGCAGTTCTTC.